These T cell receptor beta chains were read from a single sample in a study of technical replicates of blood from a handful of donors. Here immunoSEQ multiplex PCR was the method, and the copy in TCRdb shows in-frame clones only, minus some. The table includes more than 90,000 clones, 90% to 96% detected once. Sequenced: T cells isolated from PBMCs. These receptors originate from a human donor in good health. CDR3s include the opening cysteine and the closing phenylalanine or tryptophan.

V gene	J gene	CDR3 protein
TRBV27	TRBJ2-5	CASSWDREIKTQYF
TRBV2	TRBJ2-2	CASPRTSGRAANTGELFF
TRBV4-1	TRBJ2-1	CASSLRLAANNEQFF
TRBV6-1	TRBJ2-7	CASATLAGGHYEQYF
TRBV19	TRBJ2-2	CASSISLYGLPAGGLPYTGELFF
TRBV5-6	TRBJ1-3	CASSLNREGNTIYF
TRBV6-5	TRBJ1-2	CASTGQGTINYGYTF
TRBV6-5	TRBJ2-7	CASSSFRESDYEQYF
TRBV18	TRBJ1-1	CASSPSGQGAAEAFF
TRBV27	TRBJ2-7	CASTFTSGSTYEQYF
TRBV12-2	TRBJ1-2	CASRSSTLLSGSIIGGYTF
TRBV12-5	TRBJ2-7	CASGLVRGEQYF
TRBV19	TRBJ2-1	CASSVTSIVEQFF
TRBV29-1	TRBJ2-1	CSVTSGSSYNEQFF
TRBV7-9	TRBJ1-2	CASSLDAGGIYGYTF
TRBV5-1	TRBJ1-2	CASSEMTGPGAGGYTF
TRBV9	TRBJ2-5	CASSVSGRTQETQYF
TRBV13	TRBJ2-7	CASSSPSRGTEQYF
TRBV7-9	TRBJ1-2	CASSLTPGIPAYYGYTF
TRBV28	TRBJ1-1	CASSPPGRGNVGAFF
TRBV27	TRBJ2-7	CASMAGGKDEQYF
TRBV4-1	TRBJ1-5	CASSQETGFDSNQPQHF
TRBV6-4	TRBJ2-7	CASSDGHEQYF
TRBV5-1	TRBJ1-2	CASSARTGDGNGYTF
TRBV6-1	TRBJ2-2	CASSEPTRPGELFF
TRBV6-5	TRBJ2-7	CASSYRSSYEQYF
TRBV7-9	TRBJ1-4	CASSLVQALNEKLFF
TRBV4-2	TRBJ2-6	CASSQVVVDSGANVLTF
TRBV11-3	TRBJ2-1	CASSLSTQREEFF
TRBV19	TRBJ2-1	CASSIPPSEQFF
TRBV2	TRBJ1-2	CASSEAGTGGFYYGYTF
TRBV7-2	TRBJ2-7	CASSLVLAGPSSYEQYF
TRBV11-2	TRBJ1-2	CASSLDSLYGYTF
TRBV10-1	TRBJ2-1	CASSARTSEGRENEQFF
TRBV7-2	TRBJ1-4	CASSLERALNEKLFF
TRBV28	TRBJ2-7	CASMTPYEQYF
TRBV11-2	TRBJ2-3	CASSKGLAGEGTDTQYF
TRBV2	TRBJ1-2	CASSEGNSWYGYTF
TRBV11-2	TRBJ2-5	CASSLSGLAEETQYF
TRBV19	TRBJ2-1	CARTEREGHNEQFF
TRBV6-6	TRBJ2-1	CASQGDYNEQFF
TRBV6-6	TRBJ2-3	CASRRPSRGTDTQYF
TRBV6-5	TRBJ1-2	CASSNREGGIYGYTF